This note documents a single TCR beta chain sequence. The antigen is undetermined. The CDR3 runs to 15 residues. The V gene lost 4 bases and the J gene lost 2 bases, with 13 bases spanning the gap. Combining a sample-barcoded 5' primer with a J-beta primer mix, a second PCR ran for roughly 7 to 12 cycles. Unique molecular identifiers of 12 random nucleotides labeled each cDNA. Each CDR3 protein gets one entry after TCRdb re-called the 5' RACE reads with MiXCR. The sample yields 850,000 to 1,000,000 distinct CDR3 sequences, roughly 50% seen once. The data were obtained in a study of blood T cells in healthy people across ages. Study-level results: Roughly linear age-related decline in beta diversity appeared, significant by age 40. Researchers deemed the diversity estimates from one million T cells underestimates.

Input material: blood. The sequence was obtained from a man aged 25 to 40 in good health. The J gene is TRBJ2-3, the V gene TRBV12-3 or TRBV12-4; D is ambiguous. The CDR3 sequence: CASSSQRVNTDTQYF. The DNA for the CDR3 is TGTGCCAGCAGTTCGCAGAGAGTGAACACAGATACGCAGTATTTT.